The 27 T cell receptor beta chains below were found in one sample sequenced in a study of radiation and T cells in renal cell carcinoma. Repertoires were generated with immunoSEQ multiplex PCR, while TCRdb's copy carries only in-frame clones and drops some. The data show more than 150,000 clones, with 87% seen just once and approximately 12% held by the top ten. Documented time point: blood 2 weeks post-SBRT. The sample's treatment: 15 Gy SBRT to primary tumor, nephrectomy 4 weeks later. The source was blood, collected from a patient whose treatment included radiotherapy and nephrectomy. The receptor source for this set is a woman aged 45-65 years with renal cell carcinoma.

V and J are TRBV6-5 and TRBJ2-1; D is perhaps TRBD1 or TRBD2 (5 bases each). The CDR3 spans 15 residues. V lost 2 bases and J lost 4, with 12 bases in between. The V gene's germline CDR1 is MNHEY and CDR2 SVGAGI. The CDR3 sequence: CASSYRDHQYNEQFF. DNA of the CDR3: TGTGCCAGCAGTTACCGGGACCACCAGTACAATGAGCAGTTCTTC.

This chain joins TRBV5-4 and TRBJ1-2; TRBD1 matches 12 bases. The ends lost 0 bases at V and 8 bases at J; junction bases unmatched: 8. This CDR3 spans 16 amino acids. The germline CDR1 and CDR2 sequences are SGHNT and YYREEE (reference sequence). The DNA of the CDR3 is TGTGCCAGCAGCTTGGAACCGGGACAGGGGGCGGGAGGCTACACCTTC. Translated: CASSLEPGQGAGGYTF.

The chain links TRBV6-5 to TRBJ1-1; D uncertain. V lost 5 bases to trimming and J lost 5 bases, with 18 bases between them. CDR1 is MNHEY and CDR2 is SVGAGI in the germline V gene. The CDR3 runs 15 residues. CDR3 nucleotides: TGTGCCAGCAGTCCACGGGGTCAGGCGGGGACTGAAGCTTTCTTT. Its translation: CASSPRGQAGTEAFF.

The V gene is TRBV6-6, the J gene TRBJ2-5; 14 positions match TRBD2. V was clipped by 4 bases and J by 3 bases; unmatched bases: 4. This CDR3 has 16 residues. Looked up from germline, CDR1 is MNHNY and CDR2 is SVGAGI (reference sequence). CDR3 loop: CASSFPGLAGEETQYF. The CDR3 DNA sequence: TGTGCCAGCAGTTTTCCGGGACTAGCGGGGGAAGAGACCCAGTACTTC.

The V call is TRBV4-1, the J call TRBJ2-7, with TRBD1 matching over 7 bases. The CDR3 extends over 16 amino acids. From germline, CDR1 is MGHRA and CDR2 YSYEKL. The ends lost 1 base at V and 3 bases at J; junction bases unmatched: 9. The CDR3 DNA follows: TGCGCCAGCAGCCAAGGGTCCGGGACAGCGAGCTACGAGCAGTACTTC. Protein sequence: CASSQGSGTASYEQYF.

The V call is TRBV5-1, the J call TRBJ2-3; 12 positions match TRBD2. The CDR3 sequence is 15 residues long. With V trimmed by 7 bases and J by 5 bases, 8 bases remained unmatched. CDR1 and CDR2 (germline): SGHRS, YFSETQ. The CDR3: CASGSSGGELDTQYF. For the CDR3, the DNA is TGCGCCAGCGGATCTAGCGGGGGGGAATTAGATACGCAGTATTTT.

The rearrangement uses TRBV5-1 and TRBJ1-4, with 7 nucleotides matching TRBD1. Trimming removed 2 bases from V and 8 bases from J; junction bases left unmatched: 9. CDR1 and CDR2 (germline): SGHRS, YFSETQ. This CDR3 is 15 amino acids long. This CDR3 reads CASSFRQGREEKLFF. CDR3 sequence (DNA): TGCGCCAGCAGCTTTAGACAGGGACGCGAGGAAAAACTGTTTTTT.

This chain uses TRBV9 with TRBJ1-4; D gene unclear. The CDR3 covers 15 residues. Trimming shortened V by 0 bases and J by 5 bases, and 11 bases separated the two germline ends. In germline, CDR1 is SGDLS, CDR2 YYNGEE. CDR3 sequence: CASSVGQNQNEKLFF. For the CDR3, the DNA is TGTGCCAGCAGCGTAGGGCAGAATCAAAATGAAAAACTGTTTTTT.

The chain carries TRBV11-2 and TRBJ2-7; 8 positions agree with TRBD1. This CDR3 has 14 amino acids. Looked up from germline, CDR1 is SGHAT and CDR2 is FQNNGV. V gave up 3 bases and J gave up 5 bases; unmatched junction bases: 6. CDR3 nucleotide sequence: TGTGCCAGCAGCTTGGACAGGGTAGGCCACGAGCAGTACTTC. As protein: CASSLDRVGHEQYF.

This clone was detected only once. The rearrangement links TRBV19 to TRBJ1-2; possible D gene TRBD1, 6 bases. The germline CDR1 and CDR2 sequences are LNHDA and SQIVND (reference sequence). This CDR3 has 13 residues. Trimming took off 7 bases at V and 5 bases at J, with 14 bases between the two ends. The CDR3 region has the DNA TGTGCCAGTACCGGGGGGCAAGGATATGGCTACACCTTC. Protein product: CASTGGQGYGYTF.

This CDR3 reads CSVRGLVTDTQYF. CDR3 in DNA: TGCAGCGTCCGGGGCCTCGTCACAGATACGCAGTATTTT. The genes are TRBV29-1 and TRBJ2-3, with D possibly being TRBD1 or TRBD2 (5 bases each). CDR3 length: 13 amino acids. The germline V gene encodes CDR1 SQVTM and CDR2 ANQGSEA. The V and J ends lost 6 bases and 2 bases respectively, with 12 bases between them.

The rearrangement joins TRBV2 to TRBJ2-3, with 11 bases that match TRBD1. CDR1 is SNHLY, CDR2 FYNNEI, per germline. The CDR3 consists of 15 residues. With 3 bases clipped from V and 2 bases from J, the junction kept 1 base outside the gene matches. The CDR3 coding sequence is TGTGCCAGCAGTGAGGACAGGGGGCTCACAGATACGCAGTATTTT. Amino acid sequence: CASSEDRGLTDTQYF.

This clone has a handful of counts. The chain links TRBV5-6 to TRBJ1-2; a possible D gene is TRBD1 (6 bases). The CDR3 runs 15 residues. The V and J ends lost 1 base and 1 base respectively, with 11 bases between them. Germline V lookup: CDR1 SGHDT, CDR2 YYEEEE. In DNA form, the CDR3 reads TGTGCCAGCAGCTTGTGGAACAGGGATAACTATGGCTACACCTTC. Protein: CASSLWNRDNYGYTF. Variable domain in full (rest from reference TRBV5-6 and TRBJ1-2): DAGVTQSPTHLIKTRGQQVTLRCSPKSGHDTVSWYQQALGQGPQFIFQYYEEEERQRGNFPDRFSGHQFPNYSSELNVNALLLGDSALYLCASSLWNRDNYGYTFGSGTRLTVV.

V and J are TRBV2 and TRBJ1-1; D may be TRBD1 (5 bases). From germline, CDR1 is SNHLY and CDR2 FYNNEI. The CDR3 has 17 residues. Deletions cut 3 bases from V and 4 bases from J, with 21 bases between. As DNA, the CDR3 is TGTGCCAGCAGTGACGCCCCGGGACGGACTCTCATCACTGAAGCTTTCTTT. Residues: CASSDAPGRTLITEAFF.

V gene TRBV9 combines with J gene TRBJ1-3; TRBD1 might be the D (6 bases). This CDR3 spans 15 amino acids. V was clipped by 0 bases and J by 5 bases, with 12 bases between them. Germline CDR1 is SGDLS and CDR2 is YYNGEE. The CDR3 nucleotides are TGTGCCAGCAGCGTAGCTGTTGGACAGCGAAACACCATATATTTT. The encoded protein is CASSVAVGQRNTIYF.

DNA of the CDR3: TGCAGCGTTAGAGGCCTAGGCTCTGGGGCCAACGTCCTGACTTTC. Translated: CSVRGLGSGANVLTF. The V gene is TRBV29-1, the J gene TRBJ2-6; D gene ambiguous. Germline CDR1 SQVTM, CDR2 ANQGSEA. Deletions cut 5 bases from V and 0 bases from J, with 11 bases between. The CDR3 is made up of 15 amino acids.

The rearrangement links TRBV5-1 to TRBJ1-1; 7 bases match TRBD1. CDR1 and CDR2 (germline): SGHRS, YFSETQ. The V gene end was trimmed by 3 bases and the J gene end by 3 bases; junction bases not matched to a gene: 8. This CDR3 contains 15 residues. The CDR3 DNA reads as TGCGCCAGCAGCTCCGATACAGGGGCGGACACTGAAGCTTTCTTT. It translates to CASSSDTGADTEAFF.

This clone was observed a single time. The gene calls are TRBV7-9 and TRBJ1-2; weak D call: TRBD1 (6 bases). In germline, CDR1 is SEHNR, CDR2 FQNEAQ (reference sequence). Trimming shortened V by 5 bases and J by 8 bases, and 12 bases separated the two germline ends. This CDR3 contains 12 residues. CDR3 coding DNA: TGTGCCAGCAGCGTACAGGGTTTCGGCTACACCTTC. This translates into CASSVQGFGYTF.

The chain combines TRBV2 with TRBJ2-5; 10 bases line up with TRBD1. Germline assignment: CDR1 SNHLY and CDR2 FYNNEI. With 3 bases clipped from V and 7 bases from J, the junction kept 8 bases outside the gene matches. The CDR3 spans 15 residues. The CDR3 region is CASSDIRDRGGTQYF. CDR3 nucleotide sequence: TGTGCCAGCAGTGATATTCGGGACAGGGGAGGGACCCAGTACTTC.

This chain links TRBV5-6 with TRBJ2-1; perhaps TRBD1 as D (5 bases). The ends were cut back, 2 bases at V and 9 bases at J, with 9 bases in the middle. The CDR3 is 12 amino acids. The germline CDR1 and CDR2 sequences are SGHDT and YYEEEE. The CDR3 reads CASSFPGIEQFF. In DNA, the CDR3 is TGTGCCAGCAGCTTCCCAGGGATTGAGCAGTTCTTC.

J is TRBJ2-1 and V is TRBV4-2; the match to TRBD2 covers 10 bases. CDR3 size: 16 residues. V shed 1 base, J shed 7 bases, and the junction held 7 bases outside the gene matches. Germline loops: CDR1 LGHNA, CDR2 YNFKEQ. The CDR3 region is CASSQVQLAGENEQFF. In DNA, the CDR3 is TGTGCCAGCAGCCAAGTGCAGCTAGCGGGGGAGAATGAGCAGTTCTTC.

This chain joins TRBV18 and TRBJ1-1; D unclear. Germline V gene sequence: CDR1 KGHSH, CDR2 LQKENI. Trimming removed 2 bases from V and 5 bases from J, with 15 bases in between. The CDR3 contains 15 residues. The CDR3 loop reads CASSPGIKPWTEAFF. The CDR3 DNA reads as TGTGCCAGCTCACCAGGTATTAAACCGTGGACTGAAGCTTTCTTT. The variable domain in full, with the rest retrieved from reference TRBV18 and TRBJ1-1, is NAGVMQNPRHLVRRRGQEARLRCSPMKGHSHVYWYRQLPEEGLKFMVYLQKENIIDESGMPKERFSAEFPKEGPSILRIQQVVRGDSAAYFCASSPGIKPWTEAFFGQGTRLTVV.

The chain uses TRBV2 and TRBJ2-1; possibly TRBD1 for D (6 bases). Germline lookup yields CDR1 SNHLY and CDR2 FYNNEI. The CDR3 extends over 13 amino acids. The V end lost 6 bases, the J end lost 6 bases, and 12 bases lay between the germline ends. CDR3 nucleotides: TGTGCCAGCAGCAGGGGCACCATCAATGAGCAGTTCTTC. Protein product: CASSRGTINEQFF.

This clone was counted only a few times. V is TRBV29-1 and J is TRBJ2-1, with D possibly TRBD2 on 5 matching bases. This CDR3 has 14 amino acids. V shed 4 bases and J shed 5 bases, with 15 bases lying between them. Germline V gene sequence: CDR1 SQVTM, CDR2 ANQGSEA. The CDR3 DNA reads as TGCAGCGTTGGAGGGCACGTGACCGACAATGAGCAGTTCTTC. Amino acid sequence: CSVGGHVTDNEQFF.

The chain links TRBV4-2 to TRBJ1-2, with TRBD1 as a possible D gene (5 bases). This CDR3 has 16 amino acids. The V gene lost 0 bases and the J gene lost 11 bases, with 22 bases spanning the gap. CDR1 and CDR2 (germline): LGHNA, YNFKEQ. CDR3: CASSQDSTALKRGYTF. The CDR3 DNA reads as TGTGCCAGCAGCCAAGACTCGACCGCGTTAAAAAGGGGTTACACCTTC.

The chain couples TRBV7-2 to TRBJ1-3; 9 bases fit TRBD1. In germline, CDR1 is SGHTA, CDR2 FQGNSA. J gave up 4 bases and V 5 bases, and 12 bases lay outside the gene matches. This CDR3 is built from 17 residues. CDR3: CASSVPHGTGLGNTIYF. The DNA for the CDR3 is TGTGCCAGCAGCGTCCCACATGGGACAGGGCTAGGAAACACCATATATTTT. The entire variable domain, with the rest obtained from reference TRBV7-2 and TRBJ1-3, is as follows: GAGVSQSPSNKVTEKGKDVELRCDPISGHTALYWYRQSLGQGLEFLIYFQGNSAPDKSGLPSDRFSAERTGGSVSTLTIQRTQQEDSAVYLCASSVPHGTGLGNTIYFGEGSWLTVV.

This rearrangement joins TRBV7-9 to TRBJ2-1; 8 bases fit TRBD1. The J segment lost 6 bases and the V segment lost 5 bases, leaving 6 bases of the junction unmatched. The CDR3 covers 14 residues. Germline CDR1 SEHNR, CDR2 FQNEAQ (reference sequence). The CDR3 is CASSNRQGRNEQFF. Here the CDR3 DNA reads TGTGCCAGCAGCAATAGACAGGGGCGCAATGAGCAGTTCTTC.